This T cell receptor beta chain was sequenced for a study of T cell clones after liver transplantation. About the research overall: HCV positivity affected three of eight recipients; the rest lacked autoimmune or viral indications. Draws occurred before transplant, before withdrawal, and after complete or failed withdrawal.

Assay: immunoSEQ multiplex PCR; the TCRdb copy retains only in-frame clones and omits some. Here the sample spans 70,000 to 95,000 clones, approximately 87% being singletons. Notes on this clone: Its antigen remains unknown.

General study points: Compared with third party-reactive sequences, donor-reactive ones declined more, independent of withdrawal success.

This CDR3 contains 17 residues. V lost 6 bases, J lost 0 bases, and 15 bases lay in between. The germline V gene encodes CDR1 LNHDA and CDR2 SQIVND (reference sequence). The clonotype was recovered from a human patient who received a liver transplant. Some T cells may arise from the graft donor. This chain uses TRBV19 with TRBJ2-6, with TRBD2 as a possible D gene (7 bases). The material sequenced was CD4+ T cells from blood, taken at the 22-month timepoint. CDR3 loop: CASRGGPPSSGANVLTF. CDR3 in DNA: TGTGCCAGTAGGGGGGGGCCACCCAGCTCTGGGGCCAACGTCCTGACTTTC.